This T cell receptor (beta chain) came from a study of T cells in localized non-small cell lung cancer. Profiled with immunoSEQ multiplex PCR; TCRdb holds only in-frame clones, not every one. The repertoire holds roughly 38,000 clones, roughly 89% seen once, with 4.5% to 6% in the top ten. Of note for this clone: Its antigen is unidentified.

Germline CDR1 LNHDA, CDR2 SQIVND (reference sequence). The ends lost 5 bases at V and 8 bases at J; junction bases unmatched: 10. This CDR3 has 15 residues. Study-level results: Sequence data derive from only one tumor region, so heterogeneity remains possible.

The J gene is TRBJ1-4, the V gene TRBV19, with 8 bases identical to TRBD1. This receptor was obtained from a male donor older than 55 with stage II lung adenocarcinoma. The sequences come from peripheral blood mononuclear cells, collected before any cancer treatment. The CDR3 DNA is TGTGCCAGTAGTGCATACAGGGGGGATGTGGAAAAACTGTTTTTT. Translation: CASSAYRGDVEKLFF. The full variable domain, its missing parts supplied by reference TRBV19 and TRBJ1-4, is DGGITQSPKYLFRKEGQNVTLSCEQNLNHDAMYWYRQDPGQGLRLIYYSQIVNDFQKGDIAEGYSVSREKKESFPLTVTSAQKNPTAFYLCASSAYRGDVEKLFFGSGTQLSVL.